One sample yielded the 19 T cell receptor beta chains listed below, sequenced in a study of T cells expressing NK-cell markers. With the 5' RACE reads reprocessed, TCRdb shows one record per CDR3 protein and no DNA. The ten most abundant clones cover about 18% of a sample with under 200,000 distinct CDR3 sequences. Sequencing was done on a sample of blood T cells: a sorted CD56 or NKG2C T cell subset, CD4+ or CD8+ T cells, or bulk PBMC T cells (not recorded which). The receptors shown here come from a woman aged 18 to 69 in good health.

V gene TRBV3-1 combines with J gene TRBJ2-1; TCRdb picks TRBD2, but there is no DNA to check that call. The CDR3 has 17 amino acids. Germline CDR1 reads LGHDT; CDR2 reads YNNKEL (reference sequence). This CDR3 is CASSQGLAGGSYNEQFF.

The chain's CDR3 is CASSATGSTNEKLFF. The chain couples TRBV7-3 to TRBJ1-4; TCRdb outputs TRBD1, but without DNA this stays unchecked. Germline V CDR1 and CDR2: SGHTA, FQGTGA. The CDR3 extends over 15 amino acids. Complete variable domain (other parts from reference TRBV7-3 and TRBJ1-4): GAGVSQTPSNKVTEKGKYVELRCDPISGHTALYWYRQSLGQGPEFLIYFQGTGAADDSGLPNDRFFAVRPEGSVSTLKIQRTERGDSAVYLCASSATGSTNEKLFFGSGTQLSVL.

This chain links TRBV5-1 with TRBJ2-1. The CDR3 spans 13 residues. In germline, CDR1 is SGHRS, CDR2 YFSETQ. CDR3 in amino acids: CASSLVPDNEQFF.

This chain uses TRBV29-1 with TRBJ1-5; TCRdb calls TRBD1, which cannot be checked without DNA. CDR1 and CDR2 from the germline V gene are SQVTM and ANQGSEA. The length of the CDR3 is 12 residues. The CDR3 here is CSVQGSNQPQHF.

This CDR3 reads CASSPDRGTDTQYF. The gene calls are TRBV2 and TRBJ2-3; TCRdb designates TRBD1, a call that cannot be tested without DNA. This CDR3 is 14 amino acids long. Germline CDR1 and CDR2: SNHLY and FYNNEI.

The chain links TRBV3-1 to TRBJ2-1. CDR3 length equals 13 residues. The germline gives CDR1 LGHDT, CDR2 YNNKEL (reference sequence). The CDR3 loop is CASSQDRDDEQFF.

J is TRBJ2-7 and V is TRBV20-1; TCRdb lists TRBD2, though no DNA is available to test this call. Germline CDR1 reads DFQATT; CDR2 reads SNEGSKA (reference sequence). CDR3 length: 14 amino acids. Here the CDR3 reads CSAKSGLSSYEQYF.

The rearrangement links TRBV9 to TRBJ2-1; the TCRdb call, TRBD2, lacks DNA for checking. Germline V lookup: CDR1 SGDLS, CDR2 YYNGEE. The CDR3 is 16 amino acids. CDR3 in amino acids: CASSVDEGGPFDEQFF.

The chain carries TRBV7-2 and TRBJ2-1; with no DNA, the TCRdb D assignment of TRBD1 cannot be verified. This CDR3 has 14 amino acids. Germline-derived CDR1 and CDR2 are SGHTA and FQGNSA. This CDR3 reads CASTLGRSYNEQFF.

V is TRBV20-1 and J is TRBJ1-2; the D call of TRBD1 rests on TCRdb alone, since no DNA is present to check it. The germline gives CDR1 DFQATT, CDR2 SNEGSKA (reference sequence). CDR3 length: 15 amino acids. The CDR3 spells CSARPPGQRRYGYTF.

The chain links TRBV27 to TRBJ2-4. There are 14 residues in the CDR3. The germline V gene has CDR1 MNHEY and CDR2 SMNVEV (reference sequence). The CDR3 sequence: CASLPAIAKNIQYF.

V is TRBV20-1 and J is TRBJ2-5; TCRdb outputs TRBD2, but without DNA this stays unchecked. Germline assignment: CDR1 DFQATT and CDR2 SNEGSKA (reference sequence). The CDR3 loop spans 14 amino acids. The CDR3 loop is CSARVSGPQETQYF.

The genes are TRBV5-5 and TRBJ2-7; TCRdb proposes TRBD1, but this gene call is untestable without DNA. The CDR3 length is 15 residues. Germline CDR1 reads SGHKS; CDR2 reads YYEKEE (reference sequence). The CDR3 sequence: CASSLVGAESYEQYF.

The CDR3 sequence is CASSLVVGTNVLTF. The rearrangement links TRBV5-1 to TRBJ2-6. Per the germline V gene, CDR1 is SGHRS and CDR2 is YFSETQ. This CDR3 contains 14 residues.

The CDR3 sequence is CASSFPTSGKYEQYF. This rearrangement joins TRBV7-2 to TRBJ2-7; TCRdb selects TRBD2, and the lack of DNA leaves this call unchecked. CDR3 length equals 15 residues. The V gene's germline CDR1 is SGHTA and CDR2 FQGNSA.

The chain is built from TRBV20-1 and TRBJ2-7; lacking DNA, the TRBD2 call made by TCRdb goes unchecked. The CDR3 totals 14 residues. Germline V gene data show CDR1 as DFQATT and CDR2 as SNEGSKA (reference sequence). CDR3 residues: CSASRGGRTGEQYF.

V usage is TRBV5-1 and J usage is TRBJ2-5; TCRdb selects TRBD2, and the lack of DNA leaves this call unchecked. This CDR3 has 17 residues. Germline V gives CDR1 SGHRS, CDR2 YFSETQ. This chain's CDR3 is CASSLGLLAGAQETQYF.

The rearrangement uses TRBV5-5 and TRBJ2-1. The CDR3 is 12 amino acids. Per the germline V gene, CDR1 is SGHKS and CDR2 is YYEKEE (reference sequence). CDR3 region: CASSPTYNEQFF.

V gene TRBV7-2 combines with J gene TRBJ2-1. Germline V gene data show CDR1 as SGHTA and CDR2 as FQGNSA. This CDR3 has 13 amino acids. The CDR3 region is CASSFATHNEQFF.